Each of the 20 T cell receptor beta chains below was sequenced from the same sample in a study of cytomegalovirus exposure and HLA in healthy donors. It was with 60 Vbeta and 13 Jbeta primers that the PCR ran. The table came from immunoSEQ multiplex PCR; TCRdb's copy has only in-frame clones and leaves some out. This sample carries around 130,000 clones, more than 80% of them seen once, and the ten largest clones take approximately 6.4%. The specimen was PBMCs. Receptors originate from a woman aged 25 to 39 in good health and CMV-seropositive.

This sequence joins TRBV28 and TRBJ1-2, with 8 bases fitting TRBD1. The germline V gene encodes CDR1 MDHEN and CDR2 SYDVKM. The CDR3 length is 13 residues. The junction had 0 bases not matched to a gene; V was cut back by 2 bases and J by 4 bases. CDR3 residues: CASSLTGGYGYTF. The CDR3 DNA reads TGTGCCAGCAGTTTAACAGGGGGCTATGGCTACACCTTC.

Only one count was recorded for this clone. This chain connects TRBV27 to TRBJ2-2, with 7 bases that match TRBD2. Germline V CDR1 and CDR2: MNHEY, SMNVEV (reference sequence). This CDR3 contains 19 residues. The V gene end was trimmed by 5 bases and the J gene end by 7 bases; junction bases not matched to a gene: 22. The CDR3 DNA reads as TGTGCCAGCAGTCCCCCCCCTTGGGTGGGAGGGCCGGGTGGCGGGGAGCTGTTTTTT. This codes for CASSPPPWVGGPGGGELFF.

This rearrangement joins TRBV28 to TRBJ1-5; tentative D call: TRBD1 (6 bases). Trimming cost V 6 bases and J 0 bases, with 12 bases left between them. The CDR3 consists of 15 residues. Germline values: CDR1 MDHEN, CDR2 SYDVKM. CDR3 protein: CASRRTVSSNQPQHF. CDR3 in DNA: TGTGCCAGCAGAAGGACAGTTAGTAGCAATCAGCCCCAGCATTTT.

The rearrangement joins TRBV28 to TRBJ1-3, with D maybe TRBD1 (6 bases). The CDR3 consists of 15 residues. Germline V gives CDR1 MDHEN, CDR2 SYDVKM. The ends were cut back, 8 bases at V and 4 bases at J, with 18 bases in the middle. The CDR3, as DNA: TGTGCCAGCCCTTTGTGGGGGCAGGGAGGAAACACCATATATTTT. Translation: CASPLWGQGGNTIYF.

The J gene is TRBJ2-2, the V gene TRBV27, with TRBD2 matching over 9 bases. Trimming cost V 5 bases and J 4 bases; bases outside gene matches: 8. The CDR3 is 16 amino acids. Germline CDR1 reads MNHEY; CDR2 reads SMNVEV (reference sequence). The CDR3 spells CASSHRLAAPTGELFF. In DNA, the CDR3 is TGTGCCAGCAGTCACAGACTAGCGGCACCCACCGGGGAGCTGTTTTTT.

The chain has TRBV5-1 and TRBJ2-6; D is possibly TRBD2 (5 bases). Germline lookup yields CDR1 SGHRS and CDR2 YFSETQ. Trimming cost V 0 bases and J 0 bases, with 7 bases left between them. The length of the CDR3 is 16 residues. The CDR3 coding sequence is TGCGCCAGCAGCTTGGACGGGGTCTCTGGGGCCAACGTCCTGACTTTC. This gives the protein CASSLDGVSGANVLTF.

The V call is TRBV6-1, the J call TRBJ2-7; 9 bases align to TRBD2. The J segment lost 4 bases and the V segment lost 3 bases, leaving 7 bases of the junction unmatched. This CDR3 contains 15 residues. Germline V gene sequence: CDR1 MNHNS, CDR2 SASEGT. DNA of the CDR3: TGTGCCAGCAGTGAGCATAGCGGGAGTCGGTACGAGCAGTACTTC. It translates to CASSEHSGSRYEQYF.

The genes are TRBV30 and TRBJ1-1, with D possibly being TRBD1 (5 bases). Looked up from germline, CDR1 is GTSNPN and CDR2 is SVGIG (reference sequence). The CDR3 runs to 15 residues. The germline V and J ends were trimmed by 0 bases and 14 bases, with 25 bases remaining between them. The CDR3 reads CAWSVRVGSSGLHFF. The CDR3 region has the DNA TGTGCCTGGAGTGTACGAGTGGGGTCTTCGGGACTCCACTTCTTT. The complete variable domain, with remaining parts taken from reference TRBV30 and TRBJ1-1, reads SQTIHQWPATLVQPVGSPLSLECTVEGTSNPNLYWYRQAAGRGLQLLFYSVGIGQISSEVPQNLSASRPQDRQFILSSKKLLLSDSGFYLCAWSVRVGSSGLHFFGQGTRLTVV.

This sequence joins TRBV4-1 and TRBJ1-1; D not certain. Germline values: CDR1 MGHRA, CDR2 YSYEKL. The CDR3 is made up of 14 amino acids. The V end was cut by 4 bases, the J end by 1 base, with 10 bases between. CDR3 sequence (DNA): TGCGCCAGCAGCCGCTTCGGGTCGAACACTGAAGCTTTCTTT. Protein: CASSRFGSNTEAFF.

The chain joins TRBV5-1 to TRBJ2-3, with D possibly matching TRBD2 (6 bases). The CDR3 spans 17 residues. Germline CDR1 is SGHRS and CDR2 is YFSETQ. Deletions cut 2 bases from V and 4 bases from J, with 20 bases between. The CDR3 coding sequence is TGCGCCAGCAGCTTCGACTGGAGAACGGGAGAATCAGATACGCAGTATTTT. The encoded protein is CASSFDWRTGESDTQYF.

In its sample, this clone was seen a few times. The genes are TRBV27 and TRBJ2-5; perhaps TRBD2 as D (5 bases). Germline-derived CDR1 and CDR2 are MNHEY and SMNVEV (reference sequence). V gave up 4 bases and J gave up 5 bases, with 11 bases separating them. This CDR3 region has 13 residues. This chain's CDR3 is CASSSSSWETQYF. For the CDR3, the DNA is TGTGCCAGCAGTTCGTCTAGCTGGGAGACCCAGTACTTC.

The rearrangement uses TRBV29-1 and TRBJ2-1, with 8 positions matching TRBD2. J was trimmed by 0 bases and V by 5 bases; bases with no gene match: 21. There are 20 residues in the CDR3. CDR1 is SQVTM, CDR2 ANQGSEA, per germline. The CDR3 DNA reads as TGCAGCGTTAGTCCCCCGCCGGGACTAGGCGTTGGCAGCTCCTACAATGAGCAGTTCTTC. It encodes CSVSPPPGLGVGSSYNEQFF.

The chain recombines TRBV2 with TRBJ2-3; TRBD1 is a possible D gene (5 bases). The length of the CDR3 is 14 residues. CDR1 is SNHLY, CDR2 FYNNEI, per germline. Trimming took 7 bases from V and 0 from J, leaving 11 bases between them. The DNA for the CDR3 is TGTGCCAGCACCAGGGTAGCTAGCACAGATACGCAGTATTTT. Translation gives CASTRVASTDTQYF. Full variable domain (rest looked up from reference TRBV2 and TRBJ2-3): EPEVTQTPSHQVTQMGQEVILRCVPISNHLYFYWYRQILGQKVEFLVSFYNNEISEKSEIFDDQFSVERPDGSNFTLKIRSTKLEDSAMYFCASTRVASTDTQYFGPGTRLTVL.

The CDR3 sequence is CASSQGGRMGQYF. The CDR3 bases are TGCGCCAGCAGCCAAGGGGGGCGGATGGGGCAGTACTTC. The rearrangement uses TRBV4-1 and TRBJ2-7, with a possible D match to TRBD1 (6 bases). Germline V CDR1 and CDR2: MGHRA, YSYEKL. V was cut by 1 base and J by 9 bases, with 13 bases left in between. The CDR3 spans 13 residues.

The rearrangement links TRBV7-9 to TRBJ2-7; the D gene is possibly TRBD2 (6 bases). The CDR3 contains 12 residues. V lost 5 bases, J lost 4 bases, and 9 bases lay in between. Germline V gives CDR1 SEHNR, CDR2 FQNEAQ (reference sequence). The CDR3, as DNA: TGTGCCAGCAGCACGGGACTTTACGAGCAGTACTTC. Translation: CASSTGLYEQYF.

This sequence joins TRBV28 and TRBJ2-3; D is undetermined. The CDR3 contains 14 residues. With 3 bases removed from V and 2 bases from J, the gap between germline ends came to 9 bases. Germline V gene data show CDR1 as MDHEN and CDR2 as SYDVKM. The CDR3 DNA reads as TGTGCCAGCAGTTTGAACAGATTCACAGATACGCAGTATTTT. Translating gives CASSLNRFTDTQYF. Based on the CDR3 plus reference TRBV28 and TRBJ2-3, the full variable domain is DVKVTQSSRYLVKRTGEKVFLECVQDMDHENMFWYRQDPGLGLRLIYFSYDVKMKEKGDIPEGYSVSREKKERFSLILESASTNQTSMYLCASSLNRFTDTQYFGPGTRLTVL.

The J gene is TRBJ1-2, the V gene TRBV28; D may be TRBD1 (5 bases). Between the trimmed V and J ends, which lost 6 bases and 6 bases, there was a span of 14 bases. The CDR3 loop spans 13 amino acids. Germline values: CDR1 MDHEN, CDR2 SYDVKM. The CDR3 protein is CASSLGGRNGYTF. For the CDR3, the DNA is TGTGCCAGCAGCCTTGGGGGGAGGAATGGCTACACCTTC.

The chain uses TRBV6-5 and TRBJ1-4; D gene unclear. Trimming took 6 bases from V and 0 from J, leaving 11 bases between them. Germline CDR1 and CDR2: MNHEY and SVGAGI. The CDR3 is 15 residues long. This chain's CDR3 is CASRPIVATNEKLFF. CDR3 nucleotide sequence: TGTGCCAGCAGGCCGATAGTTGCAACTAATGAAAAACTGTTTTTT.

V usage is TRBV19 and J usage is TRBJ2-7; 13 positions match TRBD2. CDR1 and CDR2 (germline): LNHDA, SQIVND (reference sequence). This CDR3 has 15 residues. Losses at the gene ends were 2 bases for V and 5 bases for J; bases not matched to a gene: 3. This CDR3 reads CASSITSGRAHEQYF. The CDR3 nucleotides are TGTGCCAGTAGTATAACTAGCGGGAGGGCCCACGAGCAGTACTTC.

The CDR3 DNA reads as TGTGCCAGCAGTGATTTTCCCCTGAACACCGGGGAGCTGTTTTTT. It translates to CASSDFPLNTGELFF. This chain connects TRBV6-1 to TRBJ2-2, with no clear D. Trimming stripped 3 bases from V and 1 base from J, with 9 bases between. Germline CDR1 is MNHNS and CDR2 is SASEGT. The CDR3 runs to 15 residues.